This passage covers 26 T cell receptor beta chains from one sample sequenced in a study of blood T cell repertoires in COVID-19. Libraries were prepared by immunoSEQ multiplex PCR; TCRdb keeps only in-frame clonotypes and omits some of them. The sample lists about 140,000 clones; just over 85% were seen once. The sample consisted of peripheral blood. The receptors here all came from a woman aged 60-75 years with acute or convalescent COVID-19.

This chain uses TRBV30 with TRBJ1-1; D perhaps matches TRBD1 (5 bases). The CDR3 has 11 residues. Germline-derived CDR1 and CDR2 are GTSNPN and SVGIG (reference sequence). V gave up 8 bases and J gave up 7 bases, with 14 bases separating them. The CDR3 region has the DNA TGTGCCCTCCAGGGCCCGGGTGAAGCTTTCTTT. Its translation: CALQGPGEAFF.

This chain joins TRBV7-2 and TRBJ1-2; D not certain. V was clipped by 0 bases and J by 0 bases, with 5 bases between them. The length of the CDR3 is 14 residues. CDR1 is SGHTA and CDR2 is FQGNSA in the germline V gene. CDR3 nucleotides: TGTGCCAGCAGCTTAGCGAGCCCTAACTATGGCTACACCTTC. Its translation: CASSLASPNYGYTF.

The chain links TRBV7-2 to TRBJ2-3; D perhaps matches TRBD2 (7 bases). Germline CDR1 is SGHTA and CDR2 is FQGNSA. This CDR3 has 15 amino acids. The germline V and J ends were trimmed by 4 bases and 4 bases, with 15 bases remaining between them. This CDR3 reads CASSSGGTPADTQYF. CDR3 DNA: TGTGCCAGCAGCTCCGGGGGGACACCGGCAGATACGCAGTATTTT. Full variable domain (outside the CDR3, taken from reference TRBV7-2 and TRBJ2-3): GAGVSQSPSNKVTEKGKDVELRCDPISGHTALYWYRQSLGQGLEFLIYFQGNSAPDKSGLPSDRFSAERTGGSVSTLTIQRTQQEDSAVYLCASSSGGTPADTQYFGPGTRLTVL.

The J gene is TRBJ2-1, the V gene TRBV3-1 (or the pseudogene TRBV3-2), with D perhaps matching TRBD2 (5 bases). The CDR3 consists of 13 residues. With 1 base removed from V and 14 bases from J, the gap between germline ends came to 15 bases. Germline V gene sequence: CDR1 LGHDT, CDR2 YNNKEL (reference sequence). CDR3 region: CASSQAWETRKFF. The CDR3 nucleotides are TGTGCCAGCAGCCAAGCATGGGAGACCCGCAAGTTCTTC.

This clone appeared once. The rearrangement links TRBV6-5 to TRBJ2-7, with 7 bases lining up with TRBD2. With 0 bases clipped from V and 0 bases from J, the junction kept 5 bases outside the gene matches. This CDR3 is built from 16 residues. Germline V gene sequence: CDR1 MNHEY, CDR2 SVGAGI. The CDR3 nucleotides are TGTGCCAGCAGTTACTCTGGGGGGGATGTCTCCTACGAGCAGTACTTC. Residues: CASSYSGGDVSYEQYF.

The rearrangement links TRBV7-6 to TRBJ1-1, with 11 nucleotides matching TRBD1. The CDR3 length is 15 residues. V was clipped by 5 bases and J by 5 bases; unmatched bases: 7. The germline V gene has CDR1 SGHVS and CDR2 FNYEAQ. The CDR3 bases are TGTGCCAGCAGCCCCAGGACAGGGGGCTGGACTGAAGCTTTCTTT. Amino acids: CASSPRTGGWTEAFF.

The chain joins TRBV28 to TRBJ1-1; 8 nucleotides match TRBD1. Looked up from germline, CDR1 is MDHEN and CDR2 is SYDVKM. V shed 6 bases and J 3 bases; nucleotides not matched to a gene: 3. The CDR3 is 13 residues long. The CDR3 DNA reads as TGTGCCAGCAGCCGACAGGGGTACACTGAAGCTTTCTTT. Its protein product is CASSRQGYTEAFF.

The chain has TRBV9 and TRBJ1-6; 10 nucleotides match TRBD1. Germline values: CDR1 SGDLS, CDR2 YYNGEE. CDR3 size: 15 residues. The ends lost 0 bases at V and 10 bases at J; junction bases unmatched: 4. CDR3 residues: CASSVAGTGDSPLHF. The CDR3 DNA follows: TGTGCCAGCAGCGTAGCCGGGACAGGGGACTCACCCCTCCACTTT. The variable domain in full, completed from reference TRBV9 and TRBJ1-6, reads DSGVTQTPKHLITATGQRVTLRCSPRSGDLSVYWYQQSLDQGLQFLIQYYNGEERAKGNILERFSAQQFPDLHSELNLSSLELGDSALYFCASSVAGTGDSPLHFGNGTRLTVT.

The genes are TRBV6-6 and TRBJ1-4; 7 positions match TRBD1. V was pared by 5 bases and J by 7 bases, with 19 bases of the junction left unmatched. This CDR3 spans 18 amino acids. The germline CDR1 and CDR2 sequences are MNHNY and SVGAGI (reference sequence). As DNA, the CDR3 is TGTGCCAGCAGTCTCCAGACAGGGATTGGGGCCGGGAGTGAAAAACTGTTTTTT. Translated, it gives CASSLQTGIGAGSEKLFF.

This chain links TRBV4-2 with TRBJ1-2; no clear D gene. V lost 1 base to trimming and J lost 0 bases, with 12 bases between them. There are 16 residues in the CDR3. Germline assignment: CDR1 LGHNA and CDR2 YNFKEQ. This CDR3 reads CASSQVDGVSNYGYTF. The DNA for the CDR3 is TGTGCCAGCAGCCAAGTCGACGGGGTGTCTAACTATGGCTACACCTTC.

Written as DNA, the CDR3 is TGTGCCAGCAGCGTAGGGACAGGGGCAAACACCATATATTTT. Protein: CASSVGTGANTIYF. The chain links TRBV7-2 to TRBJ1-3, with 10 bases identical to TRBD1. The CDR3 contains 14 residues. Germline V gene lookup returns CDR1 SGHTA and CDR2 FQGNSA. The ends lost 5 bases at V and 6 bases at J; junction bases unmatched: 4. Using reference TRBV7-2 and TRBJ1-3 for the parts outside the CDR3, the full variable domain is GAGVSQSPSNKVTEKGKDVELRCDPISGHTALYWYRQSLGQGLEFLIYFQGNSAPDKSGLPSDRFSAERTGGSVSTLTIQRTQQEDSAVYLCASSVGTGANTIYFGEGSWLTVV.

V and J are TRBV2 and TRBJ2-1, with D perhaps matching TRBD1 (6 bases). CDR1 and CDR2 (germline): SNHLY, FYNNEI. This CDR3 contains 13 residues. With 8 bases removed from V and 6 bases from J, the gap between germline ends came to 14 bases. The CDR3 here is CASSIGQPNEQFF. CDR3 sequence (DNA): TGTGCCAGCTCTATAGGACAGCCCAATGAGCAGTTCTTC.

J is TRBJ2-3 and V is TRBV24-1; 8 nucleotides agree with TRBD2. The CDR3 length is 18 residues. CDR1 and CDR2 from the germline V gene are KGHDR and SFDVKD. V shed 0 bases, J shed 1 base, and the junction held 8 bases outside the gene matches. The CDR3 DNA reads as TGTGCCACCAGTGATTTGCGCGGGGGGCCAAGCGGCACAGATACGCAGTATTTT. Its translation is CATSDLRGGPSGTDTQYF.

This clone was observed a few times. The chain has TRBV12-3 or TRBV12-4 and TRBJ2-3; tentative D call: TRBD2 (6 bases). The V end was cut by 5 bases, the J end by 2 bases, with 8 bases between. The CDR3 is made up of 13 amino acids. Written as DNA, the CDR3 is TGTGCCAGCAGTCGGGGGTACACAGATACGCAGTATTTT. This encodes CASSRGYTDTQYF.

CDR3 coding DNA: TGTGCCAGCAGCCGGGACATAACCTCCTACGAGCAGTACTTC. Protein: CASSRDITSYEQYF. The rearrangement links TRBV25-1 to TRBJ2-7, with D perhaps TRBD1 (6 bases). The CDR3 loop spans 14 amino acids. The germline V gene has CDR1 MGHDK and CDR2 SYGVNS. Trimming took off 6 bases at V and 0 bases at J, with 12 bases between the two ends.

The J gene is TRBJ1-2, the V gene TRBV30; a possible D gene is TRBD1 (6 bases). V was trimmed by 5 bases and J by 4 bases, leaving 14 bases between them. The CDR3 contains 13 residues. Germline V lookup: CDR1 GTSNPN, CDR2 SVGIG (reference sequence). The CDR3 region is CAWAPGHIYGYTF. The CDR3 DNA reads TGTGCCTGGGCCCCGGGACATATCTATGGCTACACCTTC.

The CDR3 is CASSLVGDRERSGANVLTF. CDR3 DNA sequence: TGTGCCAGCAGCTTAGTTGGGGACAGGGAGCGCTCTGGGGCCAACGTCCTGACTTTC. The chain couples TRBV13 to TRBJ2-6, with 9 bases matching TRBD1. Germline V lookup: CDR1 PRHDT, CDR2 FYEKMQ (reference sequence). CDR3 size: 19 residues. Trimming removed 1 base from V and 0 bases from J; junction bases left unmatched: 7.

The V call is TRBV10-3, the J call TRBJ2-5; a possible D gene is TRBD1 (6 bases). The CDR3 has 13 amino acids. Trimming stripped 7 bases from V and 5 bases from J, with 14 bases between. Germline CDR1 and CDR2: ENHRY and SYGVKD. The CDR3 is CAITAGVRETQYF. The CDR3 DNA sequence: TGTGCCATCACGGCAGGGGTAAGGGAGACCCAGTACTTC.

The genes are TRBV5-4 and TRBJ2-5; 10 nucleotides match TRBD2. There are 16 residues in the CDR3. The V gene end was trimmed by 0 bases and the J gene end by 2 bases; junction bases not matched to a gene: 4. The V gene's germline CDR1 is SGHNT and CDR2 YYREEE (reference sequence). In DNA, the CDR3 is TGTGCCAGCAGCTTGGCCAAGCGGGGGGGACAAGAGACCCAGTACTTC. Its protein is CASSLAKRGGQETQYF.

The rearrangement joins TRBV5-4 to TRBJ2-5, with TRBD2 matching over 7 bases. Per the germline V gene, CDR1 is SGHNT and CDR2 is YYREEE (reference sequence). The CDR3 covers 14 residues. After removal of 3 bases from V and 7 bases from J, the junction contained 9 bases not matched to a gene. The CDR3 nucleotides read TGTGCCAGCAGCTCCAACGAGAGGGAGGGGACCCAGTACTTC. Translated, it gives CASSSNEREGTQYF. The full variable domain, rest sourced from reference TRBV5-4 and TRBJ2-5, is ETGVTQSPTHLIKTRGQQVTLRCSSQSGHNTVSWYQQALGQGPQFIFQYYREEENGRGNFPPRFSGLQFPNYSSELNVNALELDDSALYLCASSSNEREGTQYFGPGTRLLVL.

This chain connects TRBV4-3 to TRBJ1-4; 7 bases line up with TRBD1. The CDR3 is made up of 16 amino acids. The ends lost 1 base at V and 7 bases at J; junction bases unmatched: 9. Germline CDR1 LGHNA, CDR2 YSLEER. DNA of the CDR3: TGCGCCAGCAGCCAAGGGTTCAGGGGGAGGAGTGAAAAACTGTTTTTT. Amino acids: CASSQGFRGRSEKLFF.

This rearrangement joins TRBV6-5 to TRBJ2-7; 7 nucleotides match TRBD1. CDR1 MNHEY and CDR2 SVGAGI come from the germline V gene. The CDR3 covers 12 residues. Trimming at V came to 6 bases and at J to 4 bases, leaving 3 bases not matched to a gene. The CDR3 sequence: CASSRGSYEQYF. CDR3 in DNA: TGTGCCAGCAGCAGGGGGTCTTACGAGCAGTACTTC.

The V call is TRBV18, the J call TRBJ1-1; a weak D match, TRBD1 (6 bases). The CDR3 consists of 15 residues. Germline CDR1 is KGHSH and CDR2 is LQKENI. Trimming cost V 3 bases and J 0 bases, with 11 bases left between them. This CDR3 reads CASSPQGTMNTEAFF. As DNA, the CDR3 is TGTGCCAGCTCACCGCAGGGGACAATGAACACTGAAGCTTTCTTT.

The chain is built from TRBV9 and TRBJ1-2, with TRBD1 identical over 10 bases. The V gene's germline CDR1 is SGDLS and CDR2 YYNGEE. J lost 8 bases, V lost 6 bases, and 13 bases had no gene match. This CDR3 region has 15 residues. The CDR3 DNA is TGTGCCAGCACCGCCGACAGGGGGCGAAGCGGGGGCTACACCTTC. Translation: CASTADRGRSGGYTF. Full variable domain (remainder filled in from reference TRBV9 and TRBJ1-2): DSGVTQTPKHLITATGQRVTLRCSPRSGDLSVYWYQQSLDQGLQFLIQYYNGEERAKGNILERFSAQQFPDLHSELNLSSLELGDSALYFCASTADRGRSGGYTFGSGTRLTVV.

V is TRBV2 and J is TRBJ1-2, with D perhaps TRBD1 (5 bases). Trimming cost V 8 bases and J 8 bases, with 27 bases left between them. The CDR3 totals 16 residues. Germline V gene lookup returns CDR1 SNHLY and CDR2 FYNNEI. The CDR3 nucleotides are TGTGCCAGCGTATTAGGTGGGGCGAACCTCCTTGTCGGCTACACCTTC. It is translated as CASVLGGANLLVGYTF.

DNA for the CDR3: TGTGCCACCAGTGATTTGACCCGGGGTAATGAGCAGTTCTTC. It encodes CATSDLTRGNEQFF. This chain uses TRBV24-1 with TRBJ2-1, with a weak D call TRBD2 (5 bases). This CDR3 has 14 amino acids. Germline-derived CDR1 and CDR2 are KGHDR and SFDVKD. V was trimmed by 0 bases and J by 7 bases, leaving 9 bases between them.